This TCR beta chain was found in a study of blood T cell repertoires in COVID-19. The method was immunoSEQ multiplex PCR; TCRdb's version includes in-frame clones alone and lacks a portion of them. The sample yields 250,000 to 300,000 clones, approximately 90% seen once. A Seattle source enrolled patients during active infection and followed them longitudinally. Trimming left V 2 bases short and J 3 bases short, with 20 bases between. CDR1 is GTSNPN and CDR2 is SVGIG in the germline V gene (reference sequence). The length of the CDR3 is 16 residues. V gene TRBV30 combines with J gene TRBJ2-7, with D maybe TRBD1 (7 bases). The specimen was peripheral blood. The clonotype comes from a woman between 25 and 40 years old with COVID-19, enrolled during active disease. CDR3: CAWSSFRGTVDYEQYF. CDR3 nucleotide sequence: TGTGCCTGGAGTTCATTCCGGGGGACAGTAGACTACGAGCAGTACTTC.